This T cell receptor beta chain was documented in a study of cytomegalovirus exposure and HLA in healthy donors. The wider study: Genetic ancestry analysis placed 81% of the 300 to 500 donors that were genotyped in the Caucasian-associated cluster.

Amplification used 60 Vbeta primers and 13 Jbeta primers. Data came from immunoSEQ multiplex PCR; TCRdb stores just in-frame clones and leaves some out. The sample gives approximately 150,000 clones, roughly four fifths of which show up once; approximately 1.5% is in the top ten. Broader study findings: Data from an earlier analysis indicated that most TCR beta V segments were productive either about 87% or about 30% of the time.

In regard to this clone: Its cognate antigen is unknown.

Specimen: PBMCs. This receptor was identified in a man aged 40-50 years in good health and CMV-seronegative.

The CDR3 reads CASSAASSYNEQFF. The CDR3 DNA reads as TGCGCCAGCAGCGCGGCAAGCTCCTACAATGAGCAGTTCTTC. The genes are TRBV5-1 and TRBJ2-1; unclear D gene. This CDR3 is built from 14 residues. Trimming shortened V by 4 bases and J by 0 bases, and 8 bases separated the two germline ends. Germline V gene data show CDR1 as SGHRS and CDR2 as YFSETQ.